The present T cell receptor beta chain was sequenced within a study of blood T cell repertoires in COVID-19 (dated by TCRdb to about 2020). About the full investigation: For ImmuneRACE Cohort 3, a participant was defined as recovered based on two consecutive negative NP/OP PCR tests, clearance by a healthcare professional, or resolution of symptoms. Collaborator samples came from the United States, Italy and Spain and covered acute and convalescent phases of COVID-19. The material from the prospective study consisted of cDNA or gDNA derived from T cells, B-cell-depleted T cells, or PBMCs. The dataset comprised deeply sampled blood TCRbeta repertoires from subjects exposed to, actively infected with, or recovered from COVID-19. A freely available public database, intended as a resource for researchers studying the immune response to SARS-CoV-2, is where the repertoires were released. The samples were drawn from the first 160 participants of the ongoing ImmuneRACE study and from roughly 1,300 subjects provided by 6 global collaborators. Sample metadata almost always included a de-identified subject ID, COVID-19 status, age in years and sex. Where available, HLA class I and class II types were taken from metadata supplied by the sample provider and were not determined by assay-based typing.

TCRbeta CDR3 regions were amplified from genomic DNA using the immunoSEQ Assay, a bias-controlled multiplex PCR. In the authors' own workflow: Within the assay, amplification of reference gene primers was used to estimate how many nucleated cells each sample contained. To quantify the absolute abundance of each unique TCRbeta CDR3 rearrangement, sequence reads were collapsed and filtered. For each sample, productive Simpson clonality was calculated as the square root of Simpson's diversity index across productive rearrangements. TCRdb took this table from immuneACCESS and kept in-frame rearrangements with V and J called. Such tables lack part of the clones; where checked against another copy, unresolved V genes explain under half of the gap, and the rest is unexplained. V, J and clone size are taken as reported in that table, and D and trimming were inferred from the DNA itself. Counted in this sample were roughly 210,000 clones; more than 75% of them appeared once. Less than 8% of the sample comes from the top ten.

Sequences MNHEY (CDR1) and SMNVEV (CDR2) are obtained from the germline V gene (reference sequence). Deletion took 3 bases off V and 8 bases off J, with a span of 10 bases between the germline ends. Taken from cysteine to phenylalanine, the CDR3 has 13 residues. Left in the record is the CDR3 DNA by itself, 39 bases read in frame from the first base. Summary of the overall study and its limitations: Clinical and demographic metadata were provided uncurated, with the amount varying by source and participant.

Turning to this clone: Which antigen it targets is not known. No per-base quality is available; no much larger clone lies one base away.

Participants in the prospective study were aged about 18 to 100 years, lived in some 24 United States geographic areas, and enrolled through a virtual design. To assign participants to cohorts, the prospective study relied on clinical history that participants themselves reported in a screening survey and a study questionnaire. Mobile phlebotomists in the prospective study collected whole blood, serum and a nasopharyngeal or oropharyngeal swab from every participant. Prospective study participants could optionally give additional blood draws and questionnaires over a 2-month period. Before DNA extraction, blood samples from the prospective study were shipped at room temperature or frozen.

The rearrangement joined TRBV27 to TRBJ2-2; the D gene is not confidently resolved. Source material: PBMCs or T cells enriched from blood (not recorded which). The TCR was taken from a man aged 30-40 years in a cohort exposed to, infected with or recovered from COVID-19 (not recorded which). The sequenced DNA is TGTGCCAGCAGTTTCTTTCCGGAGGGGGAGCTGTTTTTT. Translated, it reads CASSFFPEGELFF.